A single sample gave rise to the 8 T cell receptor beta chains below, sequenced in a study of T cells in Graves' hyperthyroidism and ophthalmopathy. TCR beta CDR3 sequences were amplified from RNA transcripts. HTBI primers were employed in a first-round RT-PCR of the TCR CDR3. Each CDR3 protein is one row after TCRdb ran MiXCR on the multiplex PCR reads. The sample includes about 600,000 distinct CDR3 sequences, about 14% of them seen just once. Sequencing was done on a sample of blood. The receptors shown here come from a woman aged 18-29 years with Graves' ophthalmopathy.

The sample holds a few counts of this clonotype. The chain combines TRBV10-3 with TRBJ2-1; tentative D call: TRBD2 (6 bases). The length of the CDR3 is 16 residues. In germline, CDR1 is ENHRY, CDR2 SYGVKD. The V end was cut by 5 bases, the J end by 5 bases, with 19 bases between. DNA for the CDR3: TGTGCCATCAGTCCACTAGGAGGGGTTAACGACAATGAGCAGTTCTTC. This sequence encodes CAISPLGGVNDNEQFF.

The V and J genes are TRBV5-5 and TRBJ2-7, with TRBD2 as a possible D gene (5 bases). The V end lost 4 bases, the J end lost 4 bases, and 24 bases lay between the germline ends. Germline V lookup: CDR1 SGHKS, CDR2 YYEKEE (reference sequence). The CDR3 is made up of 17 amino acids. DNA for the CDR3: TGTGCCAGCAGCCTGCTACCGCGGGCGCGGATATTATACGAGCAGTACTTC. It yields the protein CASSLLPRARILYEQYF.

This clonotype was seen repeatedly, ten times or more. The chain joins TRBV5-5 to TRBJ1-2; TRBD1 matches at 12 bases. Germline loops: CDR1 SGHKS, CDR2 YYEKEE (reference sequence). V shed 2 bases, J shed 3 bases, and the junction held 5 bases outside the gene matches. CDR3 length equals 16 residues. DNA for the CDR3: TGTGCCAGCAGCTTCTCGGGACAGGGGGCCGACTATGGCTACACCTTC. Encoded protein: CASSFSGQGADYGYTF. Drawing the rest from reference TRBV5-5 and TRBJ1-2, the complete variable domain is DAGVTQSPTHLIKTRGQQVTLRCSPISGHKSVSWYQQVLGQGPQFIFQYYEKEERGRGNFPDRFSARQFPNYSSELNVNALLLGDSALYLCASSFSGQGADYGYTFGSGTRLTVV.

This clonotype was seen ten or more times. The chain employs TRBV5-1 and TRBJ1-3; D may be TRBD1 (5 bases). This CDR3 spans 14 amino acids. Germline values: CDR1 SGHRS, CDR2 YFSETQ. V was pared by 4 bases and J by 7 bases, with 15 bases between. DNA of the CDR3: TGCGCCAGCAGCCCATCGGCGGGGCCGAACACCATATATTTT. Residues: CASSPSAGPNTIYF.

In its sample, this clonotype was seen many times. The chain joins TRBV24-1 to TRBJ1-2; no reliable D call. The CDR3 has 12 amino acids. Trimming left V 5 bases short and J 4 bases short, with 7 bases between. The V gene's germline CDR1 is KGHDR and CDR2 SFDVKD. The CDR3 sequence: CATSVGSYGYTF. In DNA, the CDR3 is TGTGCCACCAGTGTAGGCAGCTATGGCTACACCTTC.

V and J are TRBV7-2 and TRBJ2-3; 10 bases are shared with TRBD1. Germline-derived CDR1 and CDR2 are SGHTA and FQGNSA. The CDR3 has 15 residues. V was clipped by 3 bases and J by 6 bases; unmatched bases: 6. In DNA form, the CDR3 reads TGTGCCAGCAGCTTGTCGACAGGGGGCTGGGATACGCAGTATTTT. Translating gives CASSLSTGGWDTQYF.

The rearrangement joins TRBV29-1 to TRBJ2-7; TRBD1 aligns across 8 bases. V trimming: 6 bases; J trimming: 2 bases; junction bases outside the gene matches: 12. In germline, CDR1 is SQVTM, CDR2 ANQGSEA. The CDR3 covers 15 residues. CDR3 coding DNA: TGCAGCGTGACCCCGAGACAGGGGATGACCTACGAGCAGTACTTC. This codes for CSVTPRQGMTYEQYF.

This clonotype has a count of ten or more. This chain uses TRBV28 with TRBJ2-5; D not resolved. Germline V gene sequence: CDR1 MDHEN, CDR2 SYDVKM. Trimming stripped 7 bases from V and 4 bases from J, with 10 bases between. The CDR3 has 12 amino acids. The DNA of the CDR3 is TGTGCCAGCATAACTTCAGGAGAGACCCAGTACTTC. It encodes CASITSGETQYF.